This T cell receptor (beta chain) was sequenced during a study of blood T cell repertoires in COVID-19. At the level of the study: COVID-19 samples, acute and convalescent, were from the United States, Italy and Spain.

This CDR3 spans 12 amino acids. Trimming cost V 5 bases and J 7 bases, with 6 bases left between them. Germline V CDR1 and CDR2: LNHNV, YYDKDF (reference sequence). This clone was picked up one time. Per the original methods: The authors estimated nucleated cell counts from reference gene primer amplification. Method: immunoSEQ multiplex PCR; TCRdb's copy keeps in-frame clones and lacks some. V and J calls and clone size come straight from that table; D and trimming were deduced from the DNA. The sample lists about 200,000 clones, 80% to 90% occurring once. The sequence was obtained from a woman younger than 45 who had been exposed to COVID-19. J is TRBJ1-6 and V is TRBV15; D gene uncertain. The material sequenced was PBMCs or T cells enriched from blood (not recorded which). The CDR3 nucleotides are TGTGCCACCAGCGGCCCAAATTCACCCCTCCACTTT. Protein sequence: CATSGPNSPLHF.